These 22 T cell receptor beta chains originate from one sample sequenced in a study of post-analysis software for immune sequencing data. Overall study results and limits: A few TRBV segments occurring more often in patients than controls included TRBV5-6, TRBV5-1 and TRBV20-1.

The antigens for these receptors are not known. TCR beta cDNA libraries had unique molecular identifiers. MiXCR, run by TCRdb on the PCR reads, gives a single entry per CDR3 protein. The table records 350,000 to 500,000 distinct CDR3 sequences, approximately 42% of them present only once. The specimen sequenced was blood. The receptor set was obtained from a girl aged 2 to 10 with multiple sclerosis.

This chain joins TRBV12-5 and TRBJ1-2; 10 bases agree with TRBD1. V lost 5 bases to trimming and J lost 4 bases; unmatched junction nucleotides: 7. Per the germline V gene, CDR1 is LGHNT and CDR2 is FRNRAP. The CDR3 length is 15 residues. The CDR3 sequence is CASGSGQGEGYGYTF. Written as DNA, the CDR3 is TGTGCTAGTGGTAGCGGACAGGGGGAGGGCTATGGCTACACCTTC.

This chain connects TRBV6-5 to TRBJ2-4; the match to TRBD1 covers 9 bases. Germline V gene lookup returns CDR1 MNHEY and CDR2 SVGAGI. The CDR3 has 15 residues. J was trimmed by 6 bases and V by 6 bases; bases with no gene match: 9. CDR3 residues: CASRPPDRGGNIQYF. The CDR3 coding sequence is TGTGCCAGCAGGCCTCCGGACAGGGGCGGAAACATTCAGTACTTC.

This clonotype was counted only a few times. This chain joins TRBV10-3 and TRBJ1-2; D may be TRBD1 (6 bases). V shed 3 bases and J shed 3 bases, with 8 bases lying between them. The length of the CDR3 is 13 residues. Germline lookup yields CDR1 ENHRY and CDR2 SYGVKD. CDR3: CAISETGYYGYTF. The CDR3 DNA sequence: TGTGCCATCAGTGAAACAGGGTACTATGGCTACACCTTC.

This rearrangement joins TRBV20-1 to TRBJ2-3; D gene uncertain. Germline loops: CDR1 DFQATT, CDR2 SNEGSKA (reference sequence). The CDR3 contains 13 residues. DNA for the CDR3: TGCAGCCAATTAGAGATGAGCACAGATACGCAGTATTTT. It specifies CSQLEMSTDTQYF.

The chain has TRBV2 and TRBJ2-1; D is unresolved. CDR3 length: 11 amino acids. Trimming removed 3 bases from V and 10 bases from J, with 7 bases in between. Germline assignment: CDR1 SNHLY and CDR2 FYNNEI. The CDR3 loop is CASSDRLEQFF. The DNA of the CDR3 is TGTGCCAGCAGTGATAGGCTAGAGCAGTTCTTC.

There are a few counts of this clonotype. The chain employs TRBV4-2 and TRBJ2-7; TRBD2 might be the D (5 bases). CDR1 is LGHNA, CDR2 YNFKEQ, per germline. V was shortened by 0 bases and J by 0 bases, with 6 bases between the two germline ends. The CDR3 totals 14 residues. The CDR3 here is CASSQERVSYEQYF. DNA of the CDR3: TGTGCCAGCAGCCAAGAGCGGGTCTCCTACGAGCAGTACTTC.

CDR3 in DNA: TGCGCCAGCAGTGACCAGGACCTTACGGGGGCCACAGATACGCAGTATTTT. Its translation: CASSDQDLTGATDTQYF. The chain uses TRBV10-1 and TRBJ2-3; TRBD1 or TRBD2 may be the D gene (6 bases each). V dropped 3 bases and J dropped 2 bases, with 18 bases sitting between them. The CDR3 is made up of 17 amino acids. CDR1 and CDR2 from the germline V gene are WNHNN and SYGVQD (reference sequence).

J is TRBJ2-5 and V is TRBV7-9, with D uncertain. The CDR3 length is 16 residues. Germline assignment: CDR1 SEHNR and CDR2 FQNEAQ (reference sequence). Trimming stripped 1 base from V and 5 bases from J, with 17 bases between. CDR3 coding DNA: TGTGCCAGCAGCTTAGGAGGCCAAGGGATGCATGAGACCCAGTACTTC. This translates into CASSLGGQGMHETQYF.

The V and J genes are TRBV10-1 and TRBJ2-3; weak D call: TRBD2 (6 bases). Germline V gene data show CDR1 as WNHNN and CDR2 as SYGVQD (reference sequence). V lost 1 base to trimming and J lost 6 bases, with 14 bases between them. The CDR3 is 15 amino acids. CDR3 DNA: TGCGCCAGCAGTGAGTGGCGGGACGGCTTGGATACGCAGTATTTT. Its protein product is CASSEWRDGLDTQYF.

This clonotype was observed a few times. The J gene is TRBJ1-6, the V gene TRBV12-3 or TRBV12-4, with TRBD1 as a possible D gene (5 bases). The CDR3 length is 15 residues. The ends were cut back, 5 bases at V and 7 bases at J, with 15 bases in the middle. The CDR3: CASSPGDSLNSPLHF. The CDR3 region has the DNA TGTGCCAGCAGTCCTGGAGACAGTCTAAATTCACCCCTCCACTTT.

This clonotype was seen a few times. The chain has TRBV5-1 and TRBJ1-1; TRBD1 aligns across 10 bases. The CDR3 spans 16 residues. The germline CDR1 and CDR2 sequences are SGHRS and YFSETQ. With 0 bases clipped from V and 4 bases from J, the junction kept 6 bases outside the gene matches. The chain's CDR3 is CASSLGYRTGGTEAFF. In nucleotides, the CDR3 is TGCGCCAGCAGCTTGGGATATAGGACAGGGGGCACTGAAGCTTTCTTT.

This clonotype was seen a few times. The chain recombines TRBV20-1 with TRBJ2-1; 10 bases are a match to TRBD2. This CDR3 has 14 residues. CDR1 is DFQATT, CDR2 SNEGSKA, per germline (reference sequence). J was trimmed by 5 bases and V by 6 bases; bases with no gene match: 7. CDR3 in DNA: TGCAGTGCGTGGGGGACTAGCGAACACAATGAGCAGTTCTTC. Its protein product is CSAWGTSEHNEQFF.

The V and J genes are TRBV12-3 or TRBV12-4 and TRBJ2-3, with 8 bases matching TRBD1. V lost 7 bases to trimming and J lost 0 bases; unmatched junction nucleotides: 6. The CDR3 loop spans 15 amino acids. The CDR3 loop is CASTTDRGSTDTQYF. The CDR3 DNA sequence: TGTGCCAGCACCACAGACAGGGGAAGCACAGATACGCAGTATTTT.

This clonotype was counted only a few times. The rearrangement links TRBV29-1 to TRBJ2-3, with D unresolved. V was shortened by 2 bases and J by 2 bases, with 8 bases between the two germline ends. This CDR3 comprises 13 residues. Looked up from germline, CDR1 is SQVTM and CDR2 is ANQGSEA. CDR3 DNA sequence: TGCAGCGTTGAACGGGCCCCCACAGATACGCAGTATTTT. Its translation is CSVERAPTDTQYF.

The rearrangement uses TRBV25-1 and TRBJ2-7; D unclear. The germline V and J ends were trimmed by 7 bases and 9 bases, with 16 bases remaining between them. Germline CDR1 reads MGHDK; CDR2 reads SYGVNS. The CDR3 totals 12 residues. The CDR3 DNA is TGTGCCAGCAAAGGCCCTGGAAGTAGGCAGTACTTC. Protein: CASKGPGSRQYF.

This clonotype was seen a few times. The chain carries TRBV20-1 and TRBJ2-5; TRBD2 matches 7 bases. The CDR3 extends over 14 amino acids. Germline assignment: CDR1 DFQATT and CDR2 SNEGSKA (reference sequence). J gave up 4 bases and V 3 bases, and 8 bases lay outside the gene matches. CDR3 loop: CSARVGGVRETQYF. CDR3 coding DNA: TGCAGTGCTAGGGTGGGGGGGGTGCGAGAGACCCAGTACTTC.

This clonotype was detected only a few times. The CDR3 DNA sequence: TGTGCCAGCAGCACCCGGCCGTCCTCCTACAATGAGCAGTTCTTC. Translated, it gives CASSTRPSSYNEQFF. The rearrangement joins TRBV7-3 to TRBJ2-1, with unresolved D. V lost 5 bases to trimming and J lost 0 bases, with 11 bases between them. The CDR3 extends over 15 amino acids. CDR1 and CDR2 from the germline V gene are SGHTA and FQGTGA.

This clonotype has just a few counts. The chain carries TRBV5-1 and TRBJ2-1; TRBD2 might be the D (6 bases). This CDR3 comprises 16 residues. Between the trimmed V and J ends, which lost 1 base and 3 bases, there was a span of 14 bases. Per the germline V gene, CDR1 is SGHRS and CDR2 is YFSETQ. CDR3 sequence: CASSLNLGGIYNEQFF. CDR3 in DNA: TGCGCCAGCAGCTTGAATCTTGGGGGGATCTACAATGAGCAGTTCTTC.

This clonotype was seen repeatedly, ten times or more. A read error may produce the germline difference seen at one junction end. The CDR3 DNA reads as TGCGCCAGCAGCTTGGGATTCACCGATACGCAGTATTTT. Protein sequence: CASSLGFTDTQYF. V gene TRBV12-3 or TRBV12-4 combines with J gene TRBJ2-3; unclear D gene. CDR3 size: 13 residues.

V and J are TRBV25-1 and TRBJ2-7; D is possibly TRBD1 (6 bases). Germline V gene sequence: CDR1 MGHDK, CDR2 SYGVNS. The CDR3 is 16 amino acids. Between the trimmed V and J ends, which lost 2 bases and 3 bases, there was a span of 17 bases. CDR3 loop: CASSEIPQDRYYEQYF. The CDR3, as DNA: TGTGCCAGCAGTGAAATCCCCCAGGACAGATACTACGAGCAGTACTTC.

This clonotype was recorded a few times. The CDR3 is CASRERGQLTYNEQFF. As DNA, the CDR3 is TGTGCCAGCAGGGAACGTGGGCAGTTAACCTACAATGAGCAGTTCTTC. The V gene is TRBV27, the J gene TRBJ2-1; D gene uncertain. This CDR3 region has 16 residues. Germline V gives CDR1 MNHEY, CDR2 SMNVEV (reference sequence). V was trimmed by 6 bases and J by 2 bases, leaving 17 bases between them.

V gene TRBV20-1 combines with J gene TRBJ1-5; D is perhaps TRBD1 (5 bases). Germline CDR1 and CDR2: DFQATT and SNEGSKA (reference sequence). V was shortened by 1 base and J by 6 bases, with 16 bases between the two germline ends. The CDR3 sequence is 15 residues long. Here the CDR3 reads CSARAGGEDRQPQHF. CDR3 in DNA: TGCAGTGCTAGAGCGGGAGGGGAGGATCGTCAGCCCCAGCATTTT.